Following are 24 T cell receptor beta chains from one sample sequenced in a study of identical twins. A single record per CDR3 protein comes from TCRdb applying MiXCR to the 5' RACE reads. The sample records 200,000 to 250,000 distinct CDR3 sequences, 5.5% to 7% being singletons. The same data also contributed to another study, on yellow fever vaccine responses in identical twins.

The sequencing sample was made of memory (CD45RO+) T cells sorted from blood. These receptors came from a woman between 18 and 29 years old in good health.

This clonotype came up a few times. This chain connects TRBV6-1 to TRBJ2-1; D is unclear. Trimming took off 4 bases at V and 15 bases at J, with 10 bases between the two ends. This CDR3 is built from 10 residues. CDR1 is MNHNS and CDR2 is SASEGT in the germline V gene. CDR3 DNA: TGTGCCAGCAGTGTGGGTAAGCGGTTCTTC. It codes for CASSVGKRFF.

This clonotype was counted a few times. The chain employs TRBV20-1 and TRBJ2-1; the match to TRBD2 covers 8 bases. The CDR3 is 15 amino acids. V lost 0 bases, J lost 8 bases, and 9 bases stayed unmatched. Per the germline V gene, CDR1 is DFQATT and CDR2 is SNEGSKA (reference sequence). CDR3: CSARDTGGRGDEQFF. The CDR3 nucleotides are TGCAGTGCTAGAGATACGGGGGGGCGAGGAGATGAGCAGTTCTTC.

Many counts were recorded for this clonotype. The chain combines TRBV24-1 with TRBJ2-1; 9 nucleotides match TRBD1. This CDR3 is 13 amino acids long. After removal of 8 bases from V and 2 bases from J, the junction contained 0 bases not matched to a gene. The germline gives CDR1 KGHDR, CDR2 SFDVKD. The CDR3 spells CATNRGPYNEQFF. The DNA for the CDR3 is TGTGCCACCAACAGGGGGCCCTACAATGAGCAGTTCTTC.

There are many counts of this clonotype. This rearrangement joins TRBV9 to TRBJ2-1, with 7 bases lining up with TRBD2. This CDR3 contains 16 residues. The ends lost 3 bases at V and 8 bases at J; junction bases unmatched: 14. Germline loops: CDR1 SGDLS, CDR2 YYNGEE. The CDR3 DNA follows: TGTGCCAGCAGCGCGAAGCCGGGACTAAGGCTAGATGAGCAGTTCTTC. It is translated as CASSAKPGLRLDEQFF.

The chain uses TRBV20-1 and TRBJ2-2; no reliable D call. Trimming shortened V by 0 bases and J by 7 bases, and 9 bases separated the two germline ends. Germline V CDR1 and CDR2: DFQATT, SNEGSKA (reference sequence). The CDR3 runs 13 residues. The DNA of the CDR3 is TGCAGTGCTAGAGATTTGGGGTTCGGGGAGCTGTTTTTT. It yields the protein CSARDLGFGELFF.

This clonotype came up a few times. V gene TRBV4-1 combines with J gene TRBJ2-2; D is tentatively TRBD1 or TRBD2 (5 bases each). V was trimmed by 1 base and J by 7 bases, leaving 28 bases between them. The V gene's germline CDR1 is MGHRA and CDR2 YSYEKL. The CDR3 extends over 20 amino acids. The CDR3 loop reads CASSQGPLQLQGPRSGELFF. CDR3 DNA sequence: TGCGCCAGCAGCCAAGGGCCTCTACAATTGCAGGGACCTCGAAGCGGGGAGCTGTTTTTT.

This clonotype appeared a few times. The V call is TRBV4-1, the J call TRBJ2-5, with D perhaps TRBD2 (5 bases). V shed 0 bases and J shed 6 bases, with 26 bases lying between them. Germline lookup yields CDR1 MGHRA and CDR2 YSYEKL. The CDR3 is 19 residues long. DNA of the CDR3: TGCGCCAGCAGCCAAGACGTCGTTTCTGTGTCTGGAGGTAGAAAGACCCAGTACTTC. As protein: CASSQDVVSVSGGRKTQYF.

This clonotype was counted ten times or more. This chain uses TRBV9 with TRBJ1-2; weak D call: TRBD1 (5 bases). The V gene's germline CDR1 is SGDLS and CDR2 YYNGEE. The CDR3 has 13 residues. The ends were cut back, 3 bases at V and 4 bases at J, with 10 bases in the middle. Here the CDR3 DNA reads TGTGCCAGCAGCGCCAGGGCGGGCTATGGCTACACCTTC. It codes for CASSARAGYGYTF.

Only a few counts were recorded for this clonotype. This CDR3 reads CASRGGGSHFNYGYTF. CDR3 sequence (DNA): TGTGCCAGCAGGGGGGGGGGAAGTCATTTTAACTATGGCTACACCTTC. The rearrangement uses TRBV2 and TRBJ1-2, with TRBD1 as a possible D gene (5 bases). Germline-derived CDR1 and CDR2 are SNHLY and FYNNEI. Deletions cut 6 bases from V and 1 base from J, with 18 bases between. This CDR3 comprises 16 residues. The variable domain in full, completed from reference TRBV2 and TRBJ1-2, reads EPEVTQTPSHQVTQMGQEVILRCVPISNHLYFYWYRQILGQKVEFLVSFYNNEISEKSEIFDDQFSVERPDGSNFTLKIRSTKLEDSAMYFCASRGGGSHFNYGYTFGSGTRLTVV.

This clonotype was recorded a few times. DNA for the CDR3: TGTGCCAGCAGCGTAGCTACTTGGGGCAGCTCCAAGGGCCAAGAGACCCAGTACTTC. This translates into CASSVATWGSSKGQETQYF. The gene calls are TRBV9 and TRBJ2-5, with D perhaps matching TRBD1 (5 bases). There are 19 residues in the CDR3. Trimming shortened V by 0 bases and J by 1 base, and 22 bases separated the two germline ends. Germline V lookup: CDR1 SGDLS, CDR2 YYNGEE.

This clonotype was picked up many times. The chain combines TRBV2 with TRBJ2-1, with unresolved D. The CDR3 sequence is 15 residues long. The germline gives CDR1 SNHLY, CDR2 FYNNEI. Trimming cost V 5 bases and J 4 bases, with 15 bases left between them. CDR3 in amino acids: CASSFGIPPYNEQFF. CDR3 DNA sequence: TGTGCCAGCAGTTTTGGGATCCCACCGTACAATGAGCAGTTCTTC.

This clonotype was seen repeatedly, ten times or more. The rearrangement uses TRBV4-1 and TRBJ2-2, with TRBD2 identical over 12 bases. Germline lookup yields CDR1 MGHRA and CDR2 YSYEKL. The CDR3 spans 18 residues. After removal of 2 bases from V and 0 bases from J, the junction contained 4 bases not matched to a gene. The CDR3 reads CASSQRLAGAANTGELFF. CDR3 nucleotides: TGCGCCAGCAGCCAACGACTAGCGGGGGCGGCGAACACCGGGGAGCTGTTTTTT.

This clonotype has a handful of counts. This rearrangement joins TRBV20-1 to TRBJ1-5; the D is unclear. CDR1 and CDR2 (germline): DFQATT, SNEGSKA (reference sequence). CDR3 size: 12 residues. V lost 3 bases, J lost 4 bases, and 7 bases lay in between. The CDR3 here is CSASHANQPQHF. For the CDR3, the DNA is TGCAGTGCTAGTCACGCAAATCAGCCCCAGCATTTT.

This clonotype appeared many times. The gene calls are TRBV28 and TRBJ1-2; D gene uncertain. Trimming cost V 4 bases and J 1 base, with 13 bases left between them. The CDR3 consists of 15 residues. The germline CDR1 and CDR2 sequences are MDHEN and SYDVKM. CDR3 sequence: CASSSDARNNYGYTF. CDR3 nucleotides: TGTGCCAGCAGTTCAGATGCACGGAATAACTATGGCTACACCTTC.

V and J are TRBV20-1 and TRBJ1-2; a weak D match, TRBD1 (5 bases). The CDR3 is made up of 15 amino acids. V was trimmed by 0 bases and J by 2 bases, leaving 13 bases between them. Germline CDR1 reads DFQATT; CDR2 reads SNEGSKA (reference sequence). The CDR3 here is CSARDGVDRNYGYTF. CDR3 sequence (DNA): TGCAGTGCTAGAGATGGGGTCGACAGAAACTATGGCTACACCTTC.

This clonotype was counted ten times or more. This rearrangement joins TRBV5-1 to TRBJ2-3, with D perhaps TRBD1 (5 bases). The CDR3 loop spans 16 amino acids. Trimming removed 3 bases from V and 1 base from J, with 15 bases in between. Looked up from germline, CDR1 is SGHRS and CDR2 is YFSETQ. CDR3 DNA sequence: TGCGCCAGCAGCTCGCTAAGGGGCGTTGGCACAGATACGCAGTATTTT. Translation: CASSSLRGVGTDTQYF.

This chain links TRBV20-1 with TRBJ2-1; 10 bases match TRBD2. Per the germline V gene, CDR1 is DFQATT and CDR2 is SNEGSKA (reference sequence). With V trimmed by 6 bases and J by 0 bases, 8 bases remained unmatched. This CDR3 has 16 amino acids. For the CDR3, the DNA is TGCAGTGCCCCGAAACGGACTAGCGGCTCCTACAATGAGCAGTTCTTC. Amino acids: CSAPKRTSGSYNEQFF.

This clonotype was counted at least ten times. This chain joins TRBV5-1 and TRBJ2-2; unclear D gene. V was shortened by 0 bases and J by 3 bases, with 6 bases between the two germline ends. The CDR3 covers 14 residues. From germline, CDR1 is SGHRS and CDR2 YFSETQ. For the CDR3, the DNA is TGCGCCAGCAGCTTGGGGCAGCACACCGGGGAGCTGTTTTTT. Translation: CASSLGQHTGELFF.

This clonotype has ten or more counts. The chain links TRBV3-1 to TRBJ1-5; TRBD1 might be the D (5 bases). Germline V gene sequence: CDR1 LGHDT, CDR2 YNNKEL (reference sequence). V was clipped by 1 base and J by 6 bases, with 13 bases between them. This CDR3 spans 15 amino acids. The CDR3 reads CASSQGLQVGQPQHF. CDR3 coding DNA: TGTGCCAGCAGCCAAGGTCTACAGGTTGGTCAGCCCCAGCATTTT.

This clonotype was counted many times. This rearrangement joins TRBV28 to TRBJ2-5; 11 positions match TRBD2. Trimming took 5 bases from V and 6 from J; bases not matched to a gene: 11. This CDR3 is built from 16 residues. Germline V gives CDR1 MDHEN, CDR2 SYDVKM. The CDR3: CASSPPGLADVKTQYF. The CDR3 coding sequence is TGTGCCAGCAGTCCGCCGGGACTAGCGGATGTAAAGACCCAGTACTTC.

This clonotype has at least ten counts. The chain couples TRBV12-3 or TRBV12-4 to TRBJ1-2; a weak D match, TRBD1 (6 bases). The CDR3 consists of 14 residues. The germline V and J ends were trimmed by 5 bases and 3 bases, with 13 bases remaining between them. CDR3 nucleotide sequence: TGTGCCAGCAGTCCCAGGGGAGGGCACTATGGCTACACCTTC. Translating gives CASSPRGGHYGYTF.

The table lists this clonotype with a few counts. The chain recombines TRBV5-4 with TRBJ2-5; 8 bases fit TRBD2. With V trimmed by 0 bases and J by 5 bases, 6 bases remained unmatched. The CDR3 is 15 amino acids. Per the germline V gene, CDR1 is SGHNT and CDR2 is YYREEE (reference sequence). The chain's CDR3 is CASSLAGRARETQYF. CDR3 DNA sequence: TGTGCCAGCAGCTTGGCCGGGAGGGCCAGGGAGACCCAGTACTTC.

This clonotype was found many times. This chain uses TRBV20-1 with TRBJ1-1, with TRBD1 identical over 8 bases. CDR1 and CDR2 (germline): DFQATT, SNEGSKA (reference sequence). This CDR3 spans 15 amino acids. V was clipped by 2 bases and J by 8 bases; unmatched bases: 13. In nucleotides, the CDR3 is TGCAGTGCTAGATACCCGACAGGGGAACGTCTCGAAGCTTTCTTT. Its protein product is CSARYPTGERLEAFF.

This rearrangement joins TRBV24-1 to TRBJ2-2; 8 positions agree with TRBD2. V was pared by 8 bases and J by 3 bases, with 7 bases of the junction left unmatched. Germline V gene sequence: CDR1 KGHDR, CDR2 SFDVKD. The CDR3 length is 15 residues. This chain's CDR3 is CATTSGGADTGELFF. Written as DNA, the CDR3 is TGTGCCACCACATCCGGGGGGGCCGACACCGGGGAGCTGTTTTTT.